This T cell receptor beta chain originates from a study of control samples from healthy donors and cancer patients. Profiling relied on immunoSEQ multiplex PCR, and the TCRdb table lists in-frame clones only, not all of them. The sample includes approximately 170,000 clones, over 85% of them seen just once. The length of the CDR3 is 18 residues. Sequenced material: blood. This chain links TRBV12-2 with TRBJ1-3. TRBV12-2 is listed as a pseudogene. The clonotype comes from a woman aged 60 to 75 in good health. CDR3 sequence reads: CASRALSVGVSSGNTIYF. The CDR3 DNA reads as TGTGCAAGTCGTGCTCTTTCTGTCGGGGTAAGCTCTGGAAACACCATATATTTT.